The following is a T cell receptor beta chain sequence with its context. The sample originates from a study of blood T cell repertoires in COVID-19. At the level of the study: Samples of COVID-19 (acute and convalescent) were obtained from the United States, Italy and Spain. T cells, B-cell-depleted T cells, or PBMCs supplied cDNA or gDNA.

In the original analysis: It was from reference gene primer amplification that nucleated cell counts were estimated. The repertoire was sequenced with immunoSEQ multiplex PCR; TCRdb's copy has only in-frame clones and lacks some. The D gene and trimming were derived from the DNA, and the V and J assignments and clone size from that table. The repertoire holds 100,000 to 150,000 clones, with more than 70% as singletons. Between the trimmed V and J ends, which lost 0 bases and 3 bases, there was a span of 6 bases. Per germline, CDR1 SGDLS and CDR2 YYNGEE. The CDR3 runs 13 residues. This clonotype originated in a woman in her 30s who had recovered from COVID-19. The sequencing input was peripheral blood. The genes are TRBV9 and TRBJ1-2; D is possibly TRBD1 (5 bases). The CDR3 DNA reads TGTGCCAGCAGCGTAGGGGGGGACTATGGCTACACCTTC. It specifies CASSVGGDYGYTF. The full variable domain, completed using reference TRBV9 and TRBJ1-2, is DSGVTQTPKHLITATGQRVTLRCSPRSGDLSVYWYQQSLDQGLQFLIQYYNGEERAKGNILERFSAQQFPDLHSELNLSSLELGDSALYFCASSVGGDYGYTFGSGTRLTVV.